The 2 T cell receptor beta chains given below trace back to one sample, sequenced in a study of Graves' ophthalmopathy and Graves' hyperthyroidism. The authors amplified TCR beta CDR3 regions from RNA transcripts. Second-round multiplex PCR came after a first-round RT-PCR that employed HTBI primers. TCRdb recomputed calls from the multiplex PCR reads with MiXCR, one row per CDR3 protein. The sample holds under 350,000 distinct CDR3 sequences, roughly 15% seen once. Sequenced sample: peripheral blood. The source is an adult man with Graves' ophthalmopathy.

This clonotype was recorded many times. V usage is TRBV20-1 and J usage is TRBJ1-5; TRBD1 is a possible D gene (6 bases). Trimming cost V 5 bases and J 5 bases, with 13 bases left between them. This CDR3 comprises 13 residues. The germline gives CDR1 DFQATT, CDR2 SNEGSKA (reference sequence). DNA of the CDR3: TGCAGTGCTTTGACAGGTCGTGATCAGCCCCAGCATTTT. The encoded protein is CSALTGRDQPQHF.

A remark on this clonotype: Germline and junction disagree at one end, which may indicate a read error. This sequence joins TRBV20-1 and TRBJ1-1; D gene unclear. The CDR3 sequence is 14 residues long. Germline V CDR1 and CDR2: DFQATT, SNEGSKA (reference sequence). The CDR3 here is CSARNMEGRTEAYF. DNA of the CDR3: TGCAGTGCTAGAAACATGGAAGGGCGTACTGAAGCTTACTTT.